This T cell receptor (beta chain) was sequenced in a study of T-cell reconstitution after alpha-beta-depleted transplantation in children (TCRdb year 2016). Turning to the overall study: The study quantitatively tracked T-cell immune reconstitution after TCRalphabeta/CD19-depleted allogeneic hematopoietic cell transplantation in children using TCR repertoire profiling.

What the authors observed across the whole study: Apparently early alphabetaT-cell count recovery about two months after transplant reportedly relied on only several hundred rapidly expanded clones derived from non-depleted graft cells. The frequencies of hyperexpanded clones fell over the following months, and after one year, T-cell counts and TCRbeta diversity were mostly attributed to newly produced T cells. In some patients, the high TCRbeta diversity seen at day 60 was put down to recipient T cells and intrathymic progenitors that had survived conditioning.

The label giving this sample's treatment or condition can be read as: allogeneic hematopoietic cell transplantation with graft depleted of TCRalphabeta T cells and CD19 B cells. The children who served as transplant recipients had been given grafts of TCRalphabeta/CD19-depleted allogeneic hematopoietic cells. V has 6 bases trimmed and J has 8 bases trimmed; junction bases matching no gene number 8. The CDR1 and CDR2 encoded by the germline V gene (reference sequence) are DFQATT and SNEGSKA. Inclusive of the bounding cysteine and phenylalanine, the CDR3 is 15 residues long. The sequence is cut down to CDR3 DNA, 45 bases in frame from base 1. To prepare the library, PCR was applied. Sequencing took place on an Illumina HiSeq 2500. TCR libraries were prepared with molecular barcoding, using unique molecular identifiers to normalize TCRbeta repertoire quantification. Clones were called with MiXCR by TCRdb after fastp trimmed the public reads at Q25, and only in-frame beta chains were retained. Each CDR3 protein appears once, grouped with its most common genes and DNA. Across this sample there are about 110,000 distinct CDR3 sequences, with about 6.4% seen only once. The ten largest clonotypes hold around 23% of the sample.

This clonotype was found a few times. Its binding antigen is unknown. It has no much larger one-base neighbor in the sample; base qualities were not kept. This material consisted of PBMCs, mostly from graft donor cells, taken 360 days after TCRalphabeta/CD19-depleted stem cell transplant. The rearrangement combines TRBV20-1 with TRBJ1-6; 12 central nucleotides agree with TRBD1. The sequence was obtained from a male patient aged 2-10 years who had a stem cell transplant for acute lymphoblastic leukemia, so the T cells may come from the graft donor. The nucleotide sequence reads TGCAGTGCCAACCCCGGGACAGGGGGCTATTCACCCCTCCACTTT. Its protein product is CSANPGTGGYSPLHF.